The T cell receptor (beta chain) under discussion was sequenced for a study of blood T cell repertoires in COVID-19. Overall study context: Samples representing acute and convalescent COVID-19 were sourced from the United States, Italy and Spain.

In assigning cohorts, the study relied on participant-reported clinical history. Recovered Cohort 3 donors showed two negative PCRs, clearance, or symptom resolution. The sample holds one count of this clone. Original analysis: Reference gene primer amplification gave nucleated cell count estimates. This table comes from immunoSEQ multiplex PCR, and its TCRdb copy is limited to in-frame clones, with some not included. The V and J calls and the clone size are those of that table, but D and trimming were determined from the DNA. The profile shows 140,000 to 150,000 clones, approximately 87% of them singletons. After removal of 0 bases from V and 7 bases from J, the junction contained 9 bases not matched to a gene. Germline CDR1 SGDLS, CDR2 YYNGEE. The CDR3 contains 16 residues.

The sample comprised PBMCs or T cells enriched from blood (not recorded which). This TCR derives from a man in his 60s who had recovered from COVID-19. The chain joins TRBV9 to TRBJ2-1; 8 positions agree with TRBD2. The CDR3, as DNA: TGTGCCAGCAGCGTAGGAACCGGGAGGGCCCCGAATGAGCAGTTCTTC. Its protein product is CASSVGTGRAPNEQFF.